This TCR beta chain was found in a study of blood T cell repertoires in COVID-19. Methods used by the authors: Estimates of nucleated cell counts were drawn from the amplification of reference gene primers. Libraries were prepared by immunoSEQ multiplex PCR; TCRdb keeps only in-frame clonotypes and omits some of them. The DNA was the basis for D and trimming; V, J and clone size are from that table. The sample includes a few hundred thousand clones, about 88% seen only once; the top ten take roughly 19%. CDR1 and CDR2 (germline): MDHEN, SYDVKM. Trimming took off 2 bases at V and 1 base at J, with 10 bases between the two ends. The length of the CDR3 is 15 residues.

The chain couples TRBV28 to TRBJ2-3; the D gene is possibly TRBD1 (6 bases). The sequence derives from a man aged 50 or older with COVID-19, enrolled during active disease. The sequenced sample consisted of peripheral blood. This CDR3 is CASSLGGLGTDTQYF. The CDR3 DNA sequence: TGTGCCAGCAGTTTAGGGGGCCTCGGCACAGATACGCAGTATTTT.